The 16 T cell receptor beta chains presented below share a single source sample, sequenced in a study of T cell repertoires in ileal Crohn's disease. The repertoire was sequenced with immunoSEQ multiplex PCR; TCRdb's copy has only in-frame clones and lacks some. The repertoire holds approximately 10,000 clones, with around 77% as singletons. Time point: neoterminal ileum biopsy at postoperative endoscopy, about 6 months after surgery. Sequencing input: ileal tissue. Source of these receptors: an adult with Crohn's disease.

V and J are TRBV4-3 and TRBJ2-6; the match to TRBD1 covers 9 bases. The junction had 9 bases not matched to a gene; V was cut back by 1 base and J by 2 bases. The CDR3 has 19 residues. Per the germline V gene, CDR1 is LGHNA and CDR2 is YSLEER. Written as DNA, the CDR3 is TGCGCCAGCAGCCAAGTCTGGGACAGGGAGATCGCTGGGGCCAACGTCCTGACTTTC. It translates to CASSQVWDREIAGANVLTF.

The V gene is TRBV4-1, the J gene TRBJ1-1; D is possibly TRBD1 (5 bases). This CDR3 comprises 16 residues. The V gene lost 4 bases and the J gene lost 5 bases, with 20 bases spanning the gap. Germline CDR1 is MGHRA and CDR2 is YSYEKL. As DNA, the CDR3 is TGCGCCAGCAGCCCCAGTACTGGGGCGCATATAACTGAAGCTTTCTTT. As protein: CASSPSTGAHITEAFF.

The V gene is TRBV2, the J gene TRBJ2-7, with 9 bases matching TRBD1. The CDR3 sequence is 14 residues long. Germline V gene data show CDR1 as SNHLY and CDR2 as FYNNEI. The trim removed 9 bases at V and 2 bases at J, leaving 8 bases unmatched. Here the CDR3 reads CASFWTGVTYEQYF. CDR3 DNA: TGTGCCAGTTTTTGGACAGGGGTCACCTACGAGCAGTACTTC.

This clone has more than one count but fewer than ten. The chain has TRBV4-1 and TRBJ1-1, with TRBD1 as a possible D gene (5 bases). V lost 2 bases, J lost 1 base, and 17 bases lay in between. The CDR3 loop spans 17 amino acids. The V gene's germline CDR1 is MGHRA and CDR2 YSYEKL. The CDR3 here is CASSQPLGRGENTEAFF. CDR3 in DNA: TGCGCCAGCAGCCAACCTCTAGGGCGGGGCGAGAACACTGAAGCTTTCTTT.

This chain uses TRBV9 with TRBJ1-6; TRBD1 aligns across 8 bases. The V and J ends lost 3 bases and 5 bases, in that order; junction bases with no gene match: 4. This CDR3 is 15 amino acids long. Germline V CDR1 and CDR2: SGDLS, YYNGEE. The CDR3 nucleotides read TGTGCCAGCAGCGCAACAGGGGGGGATAATTCACCCCTCCACTTT. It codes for CASSATGGDNSPLHF. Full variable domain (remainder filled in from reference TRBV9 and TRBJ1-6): DSGVTQTPKHLITATGQRVTLRCSPRSGDLSVYWYQQSLDQGLQFLIQYYNGEERAKGNILERFSAQQFPDLHSELNLSSLELGDSALYFCASSATGGDNSPLHFGNGTRLTVT.

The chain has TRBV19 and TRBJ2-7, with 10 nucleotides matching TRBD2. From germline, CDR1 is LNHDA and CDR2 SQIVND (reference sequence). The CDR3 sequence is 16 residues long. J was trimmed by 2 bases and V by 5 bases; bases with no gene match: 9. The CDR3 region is CASSPRTSGPTYEQYF. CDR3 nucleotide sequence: TGTGCCAGTAGTCCGCGGACTAGCGGTCCTACCTACGAGCAGTACTTC.

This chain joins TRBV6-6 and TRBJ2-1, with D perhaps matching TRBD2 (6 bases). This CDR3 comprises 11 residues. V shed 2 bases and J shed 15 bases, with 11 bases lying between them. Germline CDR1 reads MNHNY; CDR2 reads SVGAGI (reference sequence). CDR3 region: CASSYGSEGFF. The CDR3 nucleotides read TGTGCCAGCAGTTACGGGTCGGAGGGGTTCTTC.

The CDR3 DNA follows: TGTGCCAGCAGCGTCTCCGGGAGACGCTCGAGCTACACCTTC. It codes for CASSVSGRRSSYTF. V usage is TRBV5-4 and J usage is TRBJ1-2; D is undetermined. CDR3 size: 14 residues. Germline V gene lookup returns CDR1 SGHNT and CDR2 YYREEE (reference sequence). The V end was cut by 4 bases, the J end by 9 bases, with 19 bases between.

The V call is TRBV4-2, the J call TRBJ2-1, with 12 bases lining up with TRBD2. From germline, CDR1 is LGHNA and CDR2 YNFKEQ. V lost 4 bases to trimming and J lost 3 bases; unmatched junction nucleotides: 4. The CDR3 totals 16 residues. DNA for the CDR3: TGTGCCAGCAGCCCATCGGGACTAGCGGGCTACAATGAGCAGTTCTTC. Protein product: CASSPSGLAGYNEQFF.

As DNA, the CDR3 is TGTGCCAGCAGTAGGGACAGGGCCAAACCCGGGGAGCTGTTTTTT. This translates into CASSRDRAKPGELFF. The chain carries TRBV6-1 and TRBJ2-2, with 9 bases fitting TRBD1. The CDR3 totals 15 residues. The junction had 7 bases not matched to a gene; V was cut back by 5 bases and J by 6 bases. Germline V gives CDR1 MNHNS, CDR2 SASEGT.

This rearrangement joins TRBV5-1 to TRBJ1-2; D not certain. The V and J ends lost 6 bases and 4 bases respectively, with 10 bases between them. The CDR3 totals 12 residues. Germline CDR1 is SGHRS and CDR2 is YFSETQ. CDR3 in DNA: TGCGCCAGCACCGATCTAGGCTATGGCTACACCTTC. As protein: CASTDLGYGYTF.

CDR3 sequence: CASKGDLTYEQYF. The CDR3 bases are TGTGCCAGCAAAGGGGACTTAACCTACGAGCAGTACTTC. The V gene is TRBV2, the J gene TRBJ2-7; tentative D call: TRBD2 (6 bases). V was clipped by 7 bases and J by 2 bases, with 12 bases between them. CDR1 and CDR2 (germline): SNHLY, FYNNEI. The CDR3 runs 13 residues.

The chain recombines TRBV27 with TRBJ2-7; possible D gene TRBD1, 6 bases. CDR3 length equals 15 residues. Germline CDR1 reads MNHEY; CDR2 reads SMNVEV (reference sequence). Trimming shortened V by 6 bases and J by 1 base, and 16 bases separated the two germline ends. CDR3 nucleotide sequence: TGTGCCAGCAGCCCCCGACAGGTTTCGTCCTACGAGCAGTACTTC. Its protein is CASSPRQVSSYEQYF.

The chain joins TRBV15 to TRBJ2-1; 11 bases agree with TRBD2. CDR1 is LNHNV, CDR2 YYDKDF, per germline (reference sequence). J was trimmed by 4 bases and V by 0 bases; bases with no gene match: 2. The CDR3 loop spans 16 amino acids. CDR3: CATSRDLAGGYNEQFF. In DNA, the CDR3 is TGTGCCACCAGCAGAGACCTAGCGGGAGGTTACAATGAGCAGTTCTTC.

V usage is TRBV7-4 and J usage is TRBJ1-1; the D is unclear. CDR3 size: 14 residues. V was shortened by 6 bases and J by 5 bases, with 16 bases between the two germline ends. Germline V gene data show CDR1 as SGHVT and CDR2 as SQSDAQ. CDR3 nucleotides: TGTGCCAGCAGTACTACTATCCCTCGGACTGAAGCTTTCTTT. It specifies CASSTTIPRTEAFF.

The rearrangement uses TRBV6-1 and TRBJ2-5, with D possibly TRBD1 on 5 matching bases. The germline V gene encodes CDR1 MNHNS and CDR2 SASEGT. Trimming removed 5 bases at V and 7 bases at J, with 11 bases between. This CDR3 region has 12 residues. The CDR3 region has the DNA TGTGCCAGCAGTACAGGTTTCGGGACCCAGTACTTC. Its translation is CASSTGFGTQYF.